This section outlines one TCR beta chain sequence together with its context. The data derive from a study of human T cells and chemical hapten exposure. Trimming cost V 11 bases and J 7 bases; bases outside gene matches: 11. The germline gives CDR1 SGHTA, CDR2 FQGNSA. The CDR3 runs to 13 residues. TCRdb processed the RACE reads anew with MiXCR; each CDR3 protein has one entry. This table holds roughly 120,000 distinct CDR3 sequences, about 12% found once. Documented time point: patch test 1, 2 weeks after DPC sensitization. The treatment is: therapeutic diphenylcyclopropenone sensitization with weekly scalp DPC.

The chain employs TRBV7-2 and TRBJ2-3, with 8 bases fitting TRBD2. The sample in question was whole blood, obtained in connection with sensitization to the hapten diphenylcyclopropenone (DPC). The receptor's source is a woman between 50 and 59 years old with alopecia areata. Some clones in this sample may be carry-over from other donors' samples. CDR3 loop: CAGRGGAMNTQYF. The CDR3 DNA is TGTGCCGGCCGGGGGGGGGCCATGAATACGCAGTATTTT.